The entry below gives a single T cell receptor beta chain sequence along with its context. Its antigen is not known. TCRdb itself ran the RT-PCR reads through MiXCR, one entry per CDR3 protein. This table holds about 700,000 distinct CDR3 sequences, approximately 15% found once. The entry originates in a study of response to subunit inactivated influenza vaccine. Notes on the study in general: The authors suggested that every seasonal influenza vaccination recruits few new T cells.

The starting material was PBMCs from blood, obtained around 14 days before vaccination. The clonotype comes from a middle-aged man who received an inactivated influenza vaccine.

The CDR3 region is CATSSGAGGFSYNEQFF. The DNA of the CDR3 is TGTGCCACCAGCAGTGGGGCGGGGGGCTTCTCCTACAATGAGCAGTTCTTC. The chain combines TRBV15 with TRBJ2-1, with TRBD2 matching over 8 bases. The CDR3 totals 17 residues. J was trimmed by 0 bases and V by 3 bases; bases with no gene match: 7. The germline CDR1 and CDR2 sequences are LNHNV and YYDKDF (reference sequence).